The 18 T cell receptor beta chains given below trace back to one sample, sequenced in a study of T cells in tuberculosis. TCRdb keeps only in-frame clones here, not all; method: immunoSEQ multiplex PCR. The table includes tens of thousands of clones, around 90% detected once. Sequences were obtained from PBMCs. Source of these receptors: a donor aged 5 to 30 with latent tuberculosis or without tuberculosis infection. Some clones in this sample may be carry-over from other donors' samples.

V and J are TRBV2 and TRBJ1-4; D may be TRBD1 (5 bases). The CDR3 consists of 15 residues. CDR1 and CDR2 (germline): SNHLY, FYNNEI. V gave up 6 bases and J gave up 8 bases, with 19 bases separating them. The CDR3 DNA is TGTGCCAGCAGCGATGATTCGGGGGTCGGGGAAAAACTGTTTTTT. Translating it yields CASSDDSGVGEKLFF.

The CDR3 DNA sequence: TGTGCCAGCAGCATACACCTCTCTGGGGCCAACGTCCTGACTTTC. Its translation: CASSIHLSGANVLTF. The rearrangement uses TRBV7-6 and TRBJ2-6; no reliable D call. The length of the CDR3 is 15 residues. Between the trimmed V and J ends, which lost 5 bases and 0 bases, there was a span of 8 bases. CDR1 and CDR2 from the germline V gene are SGHVS and FNYEAQ.

This chain links TRBV2 with TRBJ2-3; maybe TRBD2 (6 bases). The germline CDR1 and CDR2 sequences are SNHLY and FYNNEI. This CDR3 has 15 residues. Trimming took off 3 bases at V and 2 bases at J, with 12 bases between the two ends. CDR3 nucleotide sequence: TGTGCCAGCAGTGAGGGGGACTCACTCACAGATACGCAGTATTTT. Translating it yields CASSEGDSLTDTQYF.

The chain joins TRBV7-9 to TRBJ2-3; 13 bases agree with TRBD2. The CDR3 sequence is 17 residues long. Trimming removed 7 bases from V and 2 bases from J; junction bases left unmatched: 9. From germline, CDR1 is SEHNR and CDR2 FQNEAQ (reference sequence). The CDR3, as DNA: TGTGCCAGCATCCAAGCGACTAGCGGGGGGACCACAGATACGCAGTATTTT. This codes for CASIQATSGGTTDTQYF.

The rearrangement joins TRBV7-2 to TRBJ2-1; TRBD2 matches 14 bases. Germline loops: CDR1 SGHTA, CDR2 FQGNSA. The CDR3 covers 16 residues. Trimming removed 2 bases from V and 7 bases from J; junction bases left unmatched: 4. CDR3 loop: CASSLTGTSGSNEQFF. CDR3 nucleotide sequence: TGTGCCAGCAGCTTAACCGGGACTAGCGGGAGTAATGAGCAGTTCTTC.

This clone was seen only once. This chain connects TRBV11-2 to TRBJ2-5; D possibly corresponds to TRBD2 (5 bases). Germline V gene lookup returns CDR1 SGHAT and CDR2 FQNNGV. The V end was cut by 5 bases, the J end by 5 bases, with 15 bases between. The CDR3 has 14 amino acids. CDR3 protein: CASSGWTPGETQYF. CDR3 bases: TGTGCCAGCAGCGGGTGGACTCCGGGGGAGACCCAGTACTTC.

The chain recombines TRBV7-9 with TRBJ2-7, with a tentative D call TRBD2 (6 bases). The CDR3 has 15 amino acids. From germline, CDR1 is SEHNR and CDR2 FQNEAQ (reference sequence). V lost 2 bases and J lost 5, with 16 bases in between. CDR3 sequence: CASSLRTGDHNEQYF. The CDR3 bases are TGTGCCAGCAGCTTACGGACGGGAGACCACAACGAGCAGTACTTC. Supplemented by reference TRBV7-9 and TRBJ2-7, the full variable domain reads DTGVSQNPRHKITKRGQNVTFRCDPISEHNRLYWYRQTLGQGPEFLTYFQNEAQLEKSRLLSDRFSAERPKGSFSTLEIQRTEQGDSAMYLCASSLRTGDHNEQYFGPGTRLTVT.

This clone is a singleton in its sample. The DNA for the CDR3 is TGCGCCAGCAGCTTACTAGCGGGGGGTCACACAGATACGCAGTATTTT. This sequence encodes CASSLLAGGHTDTQYF. The chain links TRBV5-1 to TRBJ2-3, with 12 bases that match TRBD2. After removal of 2 bases from V and 2 bases from J, the junction contained 3 bases not matched to a gene. The CDR3 consists of 16 residues. Germline CDR1 is SGHRS and CDR2 is YFSETQ. Variable domain in full (rest from reference TRBV5-1 and TRBJ2-3): KAGVTQTPRYLIKTRGQQVTLSCSPISGHRSVSWYQQTPGQGLQFLFEYFSETQRNKGNFPGRFSGRQFSNSRSEMNVSTLELGDSALYLCASSLLAGGHTDTQYFGPGTRLTVL.

The chain couples TRBV5-1 to TRBJ1-5, with a tentative D call TRBD1 (5 bases). This CDR3 has 13 amino acids. Trimming stripped 5 bases from V and 5 bases from J, with 11 bases between. Germline lookup yields CDR1 SGHRS and CDR2 YFSETQ. The CDR3 protein is CASRLDTHQPQHF. Here the CDR3 DNA reads TGCGCCAGCAGGCTGGACACCCATCAGCCCCAGCATTTT.

J is TRBJ2-2 and V is TRBV4-1; 10 bases map to TRBD2. The CDR3 runs to 16 residues. Germline CDR1 MGHRA, CDR2 YSYEKL. V was clipped by 4 bases and J by 2 bases; unmatched bases: 4. CDR3 amino acids: CASSLTSGINTGELFF. As DNA, the CDR3 is TGCGCCAGCAGCCTAACTAGCGGGATTAACACCGGGGAGCTGTTTTTT.

The chain uses TRBV18 and TRBJ2-2; 8 bases are a match to TRBD1. Germline V gene sequence: CDR1 KGHSH, CDR2 LQKENI. The CDR3 sequence is 19 residues long. The V segment lost 1 base and the J segment 2 bases; nucleotides outside the gene matches: 12. The DNA for the CDR3 is TGTGCCAGCTCACCACTAGCCAGGGGGCCAACCCTCAACACCGGGGAGCTGTTTTTT. Translated: CASSPLARGPTLNTGELFF.

The rearrangement uses TRBV9 and TRBJ2-5; 9 bases are shared with TRBD1. The CDR3 is 15 residues long. The V segment lost 0 bases and the J segment 1 base; nucleotides outside the gene matches: 1. The germline V gene has CDR1 SGDLS and CDR2 YYNGEE. The CDR3 sequence is CASSVATGGQETQYF. The CDR3 region has the DNA TGTGCCAGCAGCGTAGCGACAGGGGGCCAAGAGACCCAGTACTTC.

The chain joins TRBV7-2 to TRBJ2-7; 7 bases fit TRBD1. This CDR3 spans 14 amino acids. Trimming removed 4 bases from V and 2 bases from J; junction bases left unmatched: 5. Looked up from germline, CDR1 is SGHTA and CDR2 is FQGNSA. The CDR3 region is CASSWGQTPYEQYF. The CDR3 bases are TGTGCCAGCAGCTGGGGACAGACCCCCTACGAGCAGTACTTC.

The chain carries TRBV28 and TRBJ1-2; unclear D gene. Germline-derived CDR1 and CDR2 are MDHEN and SYDVKM. CDR3 size: 12 residues. V gave up 6 bases and J gave up 7 bases, with 12 bases separating them. The DNA for the CDR3 is TGTGCCAGCAGCCCGTCACGGTTTGGCTACACCTTC. Protein product: CASSPSRFGYTF.

This chain connects TRBV11-3 to TRBJ2-2; D perhaps matches TRBD2 (6 bases). Germline V CDR1 and CDR2: SGHNT, YENEEA. Trimming shortened V by 1 base and J by 7 bases, and 10 bases separated the two germline ends. The CDR3 contains 14 residues. The CDR3 here is CASSLAGAIGELFF. CDR3 DNA: TGTGCCAGCAGCTTAGCGGGAGCGATCGGGGAGCTGTTTTTT.

The chain recombines TRBV2 with TRBJ1-1, with TRBD1 identical over 12 bases. Germline V lookup: CDR1 SNHLY, CDR2 FYNNEI. The V gene end was trimmed by 6 bases and the J gene end by 4 bases; junction bases not matched to a gene: 9. This CDR3 comprises 16 residues. The CDR3 DNA reads TGTGCCAGCAGGGCCGGGACAGGGGGCGCGTCCACTGAAGCTTTCTTT. Translation gives CASRAGTGGASTEAFF.

In regard to this clone: The sample has other DNA sequences that encode this CDR3 too. CDR3 region: CASSVGQGANYGYTF. In DNA form, the CDR3 reads TGTGCCAGCAGCGTTGGACAGGGGGCTAACTATGGCTACACCTTC. The chain couples TRBV9 to TRBJ1-2, with TRBD1 identical over 10 bases. Germline CDR1 and CDR2: SGDLS and YYNGEE. The V and J ends lost 2 bases and 0 bases, in that order; junction bases with no gene match: 1. The CDR3 covers 15 residues.

The J gene is TRBJ2-7, the V gene TRBV28; D is possibly TRBD2 (6 bases). The germline gives CDR1 MDHEN, CDR2 SYDVKM. V dropped 5 bases and J dropped 1 base, with 9 bases sitting between them. This CDR3 comprises 13 residues. CDR3 amino acids: CASSIGTSYEQYF. The CDR3 DNA is TGTGCCAGCAGTATCGGGACTTCCTACGAGCAGTACTTC.